This T cell receptor beta chain was captured in a study of T cells after yellow fever vaccination. At the level of the study: Libraries from low-cell-number fractions were prepared with the SMART-Seq v4 Ultra Low Input RNA kit. Study outcomes and limitations: After the booster, 96% of CD4 and approximately 87% of CD8 primary-response clones were re-detected.

In regard to this clonotype: Antigen specificity is unknown.

The ends were cut back, 4 bases at V and 1 base at J, with 7 bases in the middle. CDR3 length: 12 residues. Germline CDR1 is SQVTM and CDR2 is ANQGSEA. As TCR cDNA was made by 5'RACE template switching, a universal primer site and UMIs were added. TCRdb redid the calling of the 5' RACE reads with MiXCR, one entry per CDR3 protein. This sample has fewer than 350,000 distinct CDR3 sequences, with 8.7% found just once. The sequence came from a man between 18 and 35 years old who received the YFV17D yellow fever vaccine. The chain couples TRBV29-1 to TRBJ1-2; D ambiguous. Sequenced here: PBMCs, sampled on the day of the first yellow fever vaccination. CDR3 DNA sequence: TGCAGCGTTGGGGGAATTAACTATGGCTACACCTTC. Translation gives CSVGGINYGYTF.